A single sample gave rise to the 28 T cell receptor beta chains below, sequenced in a study of vaccination effects on CD4 cells after COVID-19. Under the ViraFEST assay, PBMC were stimulated with viral peptide pools so that antigen-specific CD4+ T cells expanded. Sequencing was performed afterwards. An approximately ten-day culture period preceded the isolation of CD4+ T cells. SARS-CoV-2 infected the person between March and December 2020, as confirmed by PCR. Their antigens remain unidentified. Some clones are missing from TCRdb's copy, which holds only in-frame ones; the method was immunoSEQ multiplex PCR. The table lists approximately 24,000 clones, 65% to 85% of them singletons, with approximately 17% in the top ten. The starting material was CD4+ T cells from PBMCs cultured with SARS-CoV-2 spike peptides, obtained before COVID-19 vaccination. The receptors originated from a human donor who had a prior SARS-CoV-2 infection.

The chain recombines TRBV6-5 with TRBJ2-7, with D hard to call. CDR3 length: 15 amino acids. Germline assignment: CDR1 MNHEY and CDR2 SVGAGI. The V end was cut by 10 bases, the J end by 0 bases, with 19 bases between. CDR3 in amino acids: CATKTTRASSYEQYF. DNA for the CDR3: TGTGCCACCAAAACCACACGCGCTAGCTCCTACGAGCAGTACTTC.

The chain employs TRBV7-2 and TRBJ1-2; tentatively, D is TRBD1 (5 bases). Germline V gene lookup returns CDR1 SGHTA and CDR2 FQGNSA. The CDR3 has 13 amino acids. V lost 5 bases, J lost 4 bases, and 11 bases lay in between. In nucleotides, the CDR3 is TGTGCCAGCAGCCTGGGGGGGGGCTATGGCTACACCTTC. Protein sequence: CASSLGGGYGYTF. The whole variable domain, filled in from reference TRBV7-2 and TRBJ1-2, reads GAGVSQSPSNKVTEKGKDVELRCDPISGHTALYWYRQSLGQGLEFLIYFQGNSAPDKSGLPSDRFSAERTGGSVSTLTIQRTQQEDSAVYLCASSLGGGYGYTFGSGTRLTVV.

The chain recombines TRBV14 with TRBJ2-1, with TRBD2 matching 10 bases. Unmatched junction bases numbered 18, after V lost 3 bases and J lost 4 bases. This CDR3 is built from 20 residues. Germline V lookup: CDR1 SGHDN, CDR2 FVKESK. CDR3 DNA: TGTGCCAGCAGCCATCTCGGCTGGACTAGCGGAGTTATTACGTACAATGAGCAGTTCTTC. Translated: CASSHLGWTSGVITYNEQFF.

The chain links TRBV24-1 to TRBJ1-2; no clear D gene. V lost 3 bases to trimming and J lost 4 bases, with 8 bases between them. CDR1 KGHDR and CDR2 SFDVKD come from the germline V gene. This CDR3 has 13 residues. CDR3 sequence reads: CATSDPGSYGYTF. The CDR3 bases are TGTGCCACCAGTGATCCCGGTTCCTATGGCTACACCTTC.

The chain joins TRBV3-1 (or the pseudogene TRBV3-2) to TRBJ1-1, with TRBD1 matching over 8 bases. The CDR3 spans 13 residues. Trimming cost V 6 bases and J 10 bases; bases outside gene matches: 10. Germline loops: CDR1 LGHDT, CDR2 YNNKEL (reference sequence). This chain's CDR3 is CASSPQGADRAFF. CDR3 coding DNA: TGTGCCAGCAGTCCGCAGGGGGCGGATCGAGCTTTCTTT.

This clone was seen only a few times. The chain links TRBV28 to TRBJ2-7; 9 bases align to TRBD1. The CDR3 spans 13 residues. Germline V gives CDR1 MDHEN, CDR2 SYDVKM. J was trimmed by 4 bases and V by 8 bases; bases with no gene match: 6. This chain's CDR3 is CASRDRVWYEQYF. The CDR3 region has the DNA TGTGCCAGCCGGGACAGGGTATGGTACGAGCAGTACTTC. The variable domain in full, completed from reference TRBV28 and TRBJ2-7, reads DVKVTQSSRYLVKRTGEKVFLECVQDMDHENMFWYRQDPGLGLRLIYFSYDVKMKEKGDIPEGYSVSREKKERFSLILESASTNQTSMYLCASRDRVWYEQYFGPGTRLTVT.

This clone was counted only a few times. The J gene is TRBJ1-1, the V gene TRBV18; weak D call: TRBD1 (5 bases). This CDR3 spans 14 amino acids. Trimming removed 2 bases from V and 3 bases from J, with 10 bases in between. The germline gives CDR1 KGHSH, CDR2 LQKENI. CDR3 loop: CASSPNQGHTEAFF. The CDR3, as DNA: TGTGCCAGCTCACCAAACCAGGGTCACACTGAAGCTTTCTTT.

The rearrangement joins TRBV5-1 to TRBJ2-7, with 10 bases matching TRBD1. Germline trimming cut 5 bases from V and 0 bases from J; bases unmatched to any gene: 5. The germline gives CDR1 SGHRS, CDR2 YFSETQ. This CDR3 spans 15 amino acids. The CDR3 spells CASRPGQGVSYEQYF. CDR3 DNA sequence: TGCGCCAGCAGGCCCGGACAGGGGGTCTCCTACGAGCAGTACTTC. Full variable domain (missing parts from reference TRBV5-1 and TRBJ2-7): KAGVTQTPRYLIKTRGQQVTLSCSPISGHRSVSWYQQTPGQGLQFLFEYFSETQRNKGNFPGRFSGRQFSNSRSEMNVSTLELGDSALYLCASRPGQGVSYEQYFGPGTRLTVT.

The chain carries TRBV2 and TRBJ1-5; D is unclear. Deletions cut 8 bases from V and 5 bases from J, with 16 bases between. This CDR3 has 14 residues. Germline CDR1 SNHLY, CDR2 FYNNEI. The CDR3 is CASATNSLDQPQHF. CDR3 nucleotides: TGTGCCAGCGCCACTAATTCCCTCGATCAGCCCCAGCATTTT.

The chain joins TRBV11-1 to TRBJ2-7, with D perhaps assigned TRBD1 or TRBD2 (5 bases each). The germline V and J ends were trimmed by 0 bases and 4 bases, with 13 bases remaining between them. CDR3 length: 15 residues. The V gene's germline CDR1 is SGHAT and CDR2 FQDESV (reference sequence). For the CDR3, the DNA is TGTGCCAGCAGCTTAGCGCCGGGGCAGGGTTACGAGCAGTACTTC. Its translation: CASSLAPGQGYEQYF.

The chain has TRBV3-1 (or the pseudogene TRBV3-2) and TRBJ1-6; maybe TRBD1 (5 bases). Germline values: CDR1 LGHDT, CDR2 YNNKEL (reference sequence). The CDR3 consists of 14 residues. V lost 0 bases and J lost 11, with 11 bases in between. The chain's CDR3 is CASSQDPGMPPLHF. The CDR3 nucleotides read TGTGCCAGCAGCCAAGACCCAGGGATGCCACCCCTCCACTTT.

This rearrangement joins TRBV11-3 to TRBJ2-7; TRBD2 aligns across 7 bases. The germline V gene has CDR1 SGHNT and CDR2 YENEEA. V was clipped by 11 bases and J by 0 bases; unmatched bases: 10. This CDR3 is 14 amino acids long. CDR3: CAGAGDGCSYEQYF. The CDR3 nucleotides are TGTGCCGGGGCGGGGGACGGATGCTCCTACGAGCAGTACTTC.

This clone has only a few counts. Different DNA sequences within this sample yield the same CDR3. This sequence joins TRBV6-5 and TRBJ2-7; D may be TRBD1 (6 bases). The CDR3 contains 12 residues. V was clipped by 6 bases and J by 2 bases, with 8 bases between them. The germline gives CDR1 MNHEY, CDR2 SVGAGI. CDR3 DNA sequence: TGTGCCAGCAGACAGGGTACCTACGAGCAGTACTTC. As protein: CASRQGTYEQYF.

This clone was counted a few times. J is TRBJ1-3 and V is TRBV5-4; D perhaps matches TRBD1 (5 bases). The germline gives CDR1 SGHNT, CDR2 YYREEE (reference sequence). The length of the CDR3 is 15 residues. Trimming cost V 4 bases and J 0 bases, with 11 bases left between them. The CDR3 region is CASSRDGTSGNTIYF. CDR3 nucleotide sequence: TGTGCCAGCAGCCGGGACGGCACCTCTGGAAACACCATATATTTT.

The chain is built from TRBV3-1 (or the pseudogene TRBV3-2) and TRBJ2-5; TRBD2 matches 12 bases. The CDR3 loop spans 15 amino acids. Germline V gene data show CDR1 as LGHDT and CDR2 as YNNKEL (reference sequence). Germline trimming cut 4 bases from V and 5 bases from J; bases unmatched to any gene: 5. Here the CDR3 DNA reads TGTGCCAGCAGCCCTAGCGGGGGGGCCTGGGAGACCCAGTACTTC. Translation: CASSPSGGAWETQYF.

This chain connects TRBV7-6 to TRBJ1-6; unclear D gene. This CDR3 is built from 14 residues. Germline CDR1 and CDR2: SGHVS and FNYEAQ. The V and J ends lost 3 bases and 8 bases respectively, with 11 bases between them. The CDR3 sequence: CASSFSGVDSPLHF. CDR3 nucleotides: TGTGCCAGCAGCTTTTCCGGGGTGGATTCACCCCTCCACTTT.

The chain couples TRBV7-9 to TRBJ2-7; D assignment may be TRBD1 or TRBD2 (5 bases each). The V end was cut by 1 base, the J end by 4 bases, with 8 bases between. The V gene's germline CDR1 is SEHNR and CDR2 FQNEAQ (reference sequence). The CDR3 sequence is 13 residues long. The CDR3 nucleotides read TGTGCCAGCAGCTTAGTCGAGGGGTACGAGCAGTACTTC. It translates to CASSLVEGYEQYF.

The V gene is TRBV5-1, the J gene TRBJ1-4, with D possibly matching TRBD1 (6 bases). V shed 5 bases and J shed 8 bases, with 16 bases lying between them. Germline CDR1 and CDR2: SGHRS and YFSETQ. This CDR3 is built from 14 residues. DNA of the CDR3: TGCGCCAGCAGGAGCGACGGGACACGAGAAAAACTGTTTTTT. Translating gives CASRSDGTREKLFF.

The genes are TRBV7-2 and TRBJ2-5; D may be TRBD1 (5 bases). Germline loops: CDR1 SGHTA, CDR2 FQGNSA. With 2 bases removed from V and 2 bases from J, the gap between germline ends came to 9 bases. This CDR3 spans 14 amino acids. The CDR3 is CASSLRTPQETQYF. The CDR3 DNA is TGTGCCAGCAGCTTACGGACACCACAAGAGACCCAGTACTTC.

This chain links TRBV6-5 with TRBJ2-5, with 8 bases identical to TRBD2. The CDR3 length is 14 residues. V shed 4 bases and J 5 bases; nucleotides not matched to a gene: 6. Germline V gene data show CDR1 as MNHEY and CDR2 as SVGAGI. Here the CDR3 DNA reads TGTGCCAGCAGTTTCATAACTAGCGGCGAGACCCAGTACTTC. It codes for CASSFITSGETQYF.

This chain joins TRBV6-5 and TRBJ1-2, with a tentative D call TRBD1 (6 bases). With 8 bases removed from V and 2 bases from J, the gap between germline ends came to 15 bases. CDR3 length: 14 residues. CDR1 MNHEY and CDR2 SVGAGI come from the germline V gene. This CDR3 is CASGKGTGNYGYTF. Written as DNA, the CDR3 is TGTGCCAGCGGGAAAGGTACAGGGAACTATGGCTACACCTTC.

The J gene is TRBJ1-3, the V gene TRBV5-1; 7 bases are a match to TRBD1. With 4 bases clipped from V and 2 bases from J, the junction kept 9 bases outside the gene matches. Germline CDR1 and CDR2: SGHRS and YFSETQ. CDR3 length equals 16 residues. CDR3 coding DNA: TGCGCCAGCAGCCGAGATATCCAGGGGGCTGGAAACACCATATATTTT. This codes for CASSRDIQGAGNTIYF. Combining the CDR3 with reference TRBV5-1 and TRBJ1-3 gives the whole variable domain KAGVTQTPRYLIKTRGQQVTLSCSPISGHRSVSWYQQTPGQGLQFLFEYFSETQRNKGNFPGRFSGRQFSNSRSEMNVSTLELGDSALYLCASSRDIQGAGNTIYFGEGSWLTVV.

The chain recombines TRBV24-1 with TRBJ2-3; 9 nucleotides align to TRBD2. With V trimmed by 9 bases and J by 7 bases, 10 bases remained unmatched. The CDR3 contains 14 residues. Germline V gene sequence: CDR1 KGHDR, CDR2 SFDVKD. The CDR3 DNA reads as TGTGCCACCGGTAAGACTAGCGGCCCTCATACGCAGTATTTT. Protein product: CATGKTSGPHTQYF.

The chain employs TRBV9 and TRBJ2-1; 9 positions match TRBD2. This CDR3 has 16 residues. With V trimmed by 0 bases and J by 3 bases, 4 bases remained unmatched. Germline lookup yields CDR1 SGDLS and CDR2 YYNGEE. The CDR3 region has the DNA TGTGCCAGCAGCGTAGCACTAGCGGGCCACTACAATGAGCAGTTCTTC. It translates to CASSVALAGHYNEQFF.

The genes are TRBV4-3 and TRBJ2-3; D is possibly TRBD1 (5 bases). Germline assignment: CDR1 LGHNA and CDR2 YSLEER. The CDR3 contains 14 residues. V lost 0 bases and J lost 3, with 7 bases in between. CDR3 nucleotides: TGCGCCAGCAGCCAAGATCGACAGACAGATACGCAGTATTTT. This codes for CASSQDRQTDTQYF.

V gene TRBV5-1 combines with J gene TRBJ1-1; tentative D call: TRBD1 (6 bases). Germline V gives CDR1 SGHRS, CDR2 YFSETQ. The CDR3 is 13 amino acids. Trimming removed 6 bases from V and 2 bases from J, with 11 bases in between. CDR3 sequence: CASKTGPNTEAFF. The CDR3 DNA sequence: TGCGCCAGCAAGACAGGACCAAACACTGAAGCTTTCTTT.

The table lists this clone with a count of one. In nucleotides, the CDR3 is TGTGCCATCCCGAGTTCTAGCGGGGGCCCTAGGGACTACGAGCAGTACTTC. It translates to CAIPSSSGGPRDYEQYF. This chain uses TRBV27 with TRBJ2-7; 10 positions match TRBD2. The CDR3 totals 17 residues. V shed 10 bases, J shed 3 bases, and the junction held 18 bases outside the gene matches. Germline lookup yields CDR1 MNHEY and CDR2 SMNVEV (reference sequence).

The chain carries TRBV6-6 and TRBJ1-4; possibly TRBD1 for D (6 bases). The CDR3 loop spans 14 amino acids. Looked up from germline, CDR1 is MNHNY and CDR2 is SVGAGI (reference sequence). V was pared by 6 bases and J by 3 bases, with 11 bases between. This chain's CDR3 is CASRLGGSNEKLFF. In DNA, the CDR3 is TGTGCCAGCAGGCTAGGGGGGTCTAATGAAAAACTGTTTTTT.